A single sample gave rise to the 21 T cell receptor beta chains below, sequenced in a study of identical twins. TCRdb re-derived calls from the 5' RACE reads in MiXCR, one entry per CDR3 protein. The data contain 540,000 or so distinct CDR3 sequences, about a fifth of them singletons. These same data were also listed under a study on yellow fever vaccine responses in identical twins.

The specimen was CD4+ T cells sorted from blood. The source of these receptors is a woman between 18 and 30 years old in good health.

This clonotype occurred a few times. Relative to the germline gene, one junction end is altered; a read error may explain this. The rearrangement uses TRBV7-9 and TRBJ2-3; TRBD2 might be the D (6 bases). Germline V gene sequence: CDR1 SEHNR, CDR2 FQNEAQ (reference sequence). The CDR3 totals 12 residues. The CDR3: CASSLGAGPPFF. Here the CDR3 DNA reads TGTGCCAGCAGCTTAGGGGCGGGACCCCCCTTTTTT.

In its sample, this clonotype was seen a few times. The V gene is TRBV5-1, the J gene TRBJ2-5; 7 nucleotides match TRBD1. V was pared by 3 bases and J by 4 bases, with 3 bases of the junction left unmatched. Per germline, CDR1 SGHRS and CDR2 YFSETQ. The CDR3 has 13 residues. CDR3 sequence reads: CASSSRQGETQYF. Here the CDR3 DNA reads TGCGCCAGCAGCTCTAGACAGGGAGAGACCCAGTACTTC.

There are a few counts of this clonotype. The genes are TRBV9 and TRBJ2-2, with 7 bases identical to TRBD2. Germline V gene data show CDR1 as SGDLS and CDR2 as YYNGEE. Trimming at V came to 4 bases and at J to 3 bases, leaving 6 bases not matched to a gene. CDR3 length equals 15 residues. This CDR3 is CASSLGEGHTGELFF. CDR3 nucleotides: TGTGCCAGCAGCCTCGGGGAGGGGCACACCGGGGAGCTGTTTTTT.

This chain joins TRBV9 and TRBJ2-3, with 9 bases matching TRBD2. The ends lost 4 bases at V and 2 bases at J; junction bases unmatched: 11. Germline CDR1 is SGDLS and CDR2 is YYNGEE. This CDR3 region has 17 residues. CDR3 bases: TGTGCCAGCAGCCCGTCATCGCGGGGGGGATCCACAGATACGCAGTATTTT. It codes for CASSPSSRGGSTDTQYF.

A few counts support this clonotype. This chain joins TRBV27 and TRBJ2-5; the D gene is possibly TRBD2 (5 bases). Germline CDR1 is MNHEY and CDR2 is SMNVEV (reference sequence). The CDR3 has 15 residues. With 8 bases removed from V and 4 bases from J, the gap between germline ends came to 20 bases. The CDR3 bases are TGTGCCAGCCTCTCGGCGACCCAAGCGGTAGAGACCCAGTACTTC. This sequence encodes CASLSATQAVETQYF.

This chain uses TRBV20-1 with TRBJ2-1; the match to TRBD2 covers 12 bases. V was pared by 4 bases and J by 1 base, with 5 bases of the junction left unmatched. The length of the CDR3 is 16 residues. Germline CDR1 reads DFQATT; CDR2 reads SNEGSKA (reference sequence). CDR3 loop: CSATRLAGVSYNEQFF. CDR3 nucleotide sequence: TGCAGTGCTACGCGACTAGCGGGGGTTTCCTACAATGAGCAGTTCTTC.

The V and J genes are TRBV5-1 and TRBJ2-7; tentatively, D is TRBD1 or TRBD2 (5 bases each). CDR3 length: 14 residues. V lost 7 bases to trimming and J lost 2 bases, with 16 bases between them. Germline lookup yields CDR1 SGHRS and CDR2 YFSETQ. CDR3 loop: CASAGTTGPYEQYF. CDR3 coding DNA: TGCGCCAGCGCCGGGACGACGGGTCCCTACGAGCAGTACTTC.

The chain recombines TRBV20-1 with TRBJ2-7; tentative D call: TRBD2 (5 bases). The germline CDR1 and CDR2 sequences are DFQATT and SNEGSKA (reference sequence). V shed 1 base and J shed 2 bases, with 9 bases lying between them. This CDR3 has 13 residues. CDR3 DNA: TGCAGTGCTAGAGCAGAGGGAGCCTACGAGCAGTACTTC. Its protein is CSARAEGAYEQYF.

This chain links TRBV6-1 with TRBJ2-1; D is perhaps TRBD2 (6 bases). Germline lookup yields CDR1 MNHNS and CDR2 SASEGT. This CDR3 contains 13 residues. The ends were cut back, 8 bases at V and 4 bases at J, with 12 bases in the middle. CDR3 coding DNA: TGTGCCAGCCGGGGGAGCGTATACAATGAGCAGTTCTTC. Translated, it gives CASRGSVYNEQFF.

This clonotype appeared a few times. This sequence joins TRBV19 and TRBJ2-7; D possibly corresponds to TRBD2 (5 bases). The CDR3 sequence is 14 residues long. Trimming took off 4 bases at V and 6 bases at J, with 16 bases between the two ends. Germline V gives CDR1 LNHDA, CDR2 SQIVND (reference sequence). The CDR3 coding sequence is TGTGCCAGTAGTAGGGTCGGGGTAACGGTCGAGCAGTACTTC. Translated: CASSRVGVTVEQYF.

V and J are TRBV7-9 and TRBJ2-1; 11 positions match TRBD2. Germline values: CDR1 SEHNR, CDR2 FQNEAQ (reference sequence). CDR3 size: 15 residues. J gave up 7 bases and V 5 bases, and 7 bases lay outside the gene matches. The CDR3 protein is CASSPLAGVRNEQFF. In nucleotides, the CDR3 is TGTGCCAGCAGCCCACTAGCGGGAGTTAGAAATGAGCAGTTCTTC.

This clonotype showed up just a few times. The genes are TRBV20-1 and TRBJ1-6, with TRBD1 matching over 7 bases. CDR1 is DFQATT, CDR2 SNEGSKA, per germline (reference sequence). This CDR3 spans 16 amino acids. Unmatched junction bases numbered 10, after V lost 1 base and J lost 7 bases. In DNA form, the CDR3 reads TGCAGTGCTAGAGGGTGGCAGGGGGACGACAATTCACCCCTCCACTTT. Translated, it gives CSARGWQGDDNSPLHF.

The chain joins TRBV20-1 to TRBJ1-2; 8 bases agree with TRBD1. The CDR3 loop spans 13 amino acids. CDR1 and CDR2 from the germline V gene are DFQATT and SNEGSKA (reference sequence). Trimming took 4 bases from V and 4 from J; bases not matched to a gene: 5. CDR3: CSAKRDRTYGYTF. The CDR3 bases are TGCAGTGCTAAAAGGGACAGGACCTATGGCTACACCTTC.

V usage is TRBV20-1 and J usage is TRBJ1-2, with a weak D call TRBD1 (6 bases). Germline CDR1 and CDR2: DFQATT and SNEGSKA (reference sequence). V shed 2 bases and J shed 8 bases, with 12 bases lying between them. The CDR3 totals 12 residues. The CDR3 DNA reads as TGCAGTGCTAGATTCGCAGGGGCCGGCTACACCTTC. Residues: CSARFAGAGYTF.

This clonotype was recorded a few times. The V call is TRBV4-1, the J call TRBJ2-5, with 9 nucleotides matching TRBD2. V trimming: 4 bases; J trimming: 5 bases; junction bases outside the gene matches: 14. Germline CDR1 reads MGHRA; CDR2 reads YSYEKL. The CDR3 covers 17 residues. CDR3 sequence: CASSPYGASGAGETQYF. Written as DNA, the CDR3 is TGCGCCAGCAGCCCGTATGGGGCTAGCGGGGCGGGGGAGACCCAGTACTTC.

DNA for the CDR3: TGTGCCAGCAGCCAAGAGACTAGCGGGCGTTTTGCAGATACGCAGTATTTT. This sequence encodes CASSQETSGRFADTQYF. The J gene is TRBJ2-3, the V gene TRBV11-2, with 10 positions matching TRBD2. V trimming: 5 bases; J trimming: 4 bases; junction bases outside the gene matches: 12. Germline V gene data show CDR1 as SGHAT and CDR2 as FQNNGV. There are 17 residues in the CDR3.

The J gene is TRBJ2-3, the V gene TRBV7-2; D is ambiguous. The ends were cut back, 2 bases at V and 6 bases at J, with 9 bases in the middle. This CDR3 is 13 amino acids long. Per the germline V gene, CDR1 is SGHTA and CDR2 is FQGNSA. Here the CDR3 DNA reads TGTGCCAGCAGCTTAAAGCTAACCGATACGCAGTATTTT. Protein product: CASSLKLTDTQYF.

The sample holds a few counts of this clonotype. CDR3 sequence reads: CASSLVSLPSYNEQFF. CDR3 sequence (DNA): TGTGCCAGCAGTTTAGTTTCCCTCCCCTCCTACAATGAGCAGTTCTTC. The rearrangement uses TRBV12-3 or TRBV12-4 and TRBJ2-1; D not certain. CDR3 length: 16 residues. With 1 base removed from V and 0 bases from J, the gap between germline ends came to 10 bases.

V and J are TRBV2 and TRBJ2-7, with 7 bases lining up with TRBD1. This CDR3 is built from 16 residues. V dropped 8 bases and J dropped 1; count of bases not matched to a gene: 14. Germline V gene data show CDR1 as SNHLY and CDR2 as FYNNEI. CDR3 region: CASFGTETFTSYEQYV. The CDR3 bases are TGTGCCAGCTTCGGGACAGAAACCTTCACGTCCTACGAGCAGTACGTC.

In regard to this clonotype: A much bigger clone sits one base away, suggesting this may be a read error. The rearrangement links TRBV7-3 to TRBJ2-1; D unresolved. The CDR3 is 13 residues long. Germline V gene sequence: CDR1 SGHTA, CDR2 FQGTGA. The V end lost 1 base, the J end lost 5 bases, and 6 bases lay between the germline ends. CDR3 coding DNA: TGTGCCAGCAGCTTAATGGGGAACAATGAGCAGTTCTTC. It specifies CASSLMGNNEQFF.

This rearrangement joins TRBV10-3 to TRBJ2-1; 9 positions match TRBD1. With 5 bases clipped from V and 4 bases from J, the junction kept 9 bases outside the gene matches. Germline assignment: CDR1 ENHRY and CDR2 SYGVKD. The CDR3 has 16 residues. Here the CDR3 DNA reads TGTGCCATCAGTAAGACCGGGACAGGGCTATACAATGAGCAGTTCTTC. Protein product: CAISKTGTGLYNEQFF.